This T cell receptor (beta chain) is drawn from a study of OX40 agonist ivuxolimab in advanced cancers. On the study more broadly: At 0.01 to 10 mg/kg, ivuxolimab was administered intravenously to patients every 2 weeks. There were three patients with partial responses, one having hepatocellular carcinoma and two cutaneous melanoma. Study-level points and caveats: Relative to CD4+ cells, CD8+ T cells on average had more expanded clones.

Turning to this clone: Its antigen remains unknown.

Libraries were prepared by immunoSEQ multiplex PCR; TCRdb keeps only in-frame clonotypes and omits some of them. The table lists about 79,000 clones, approximately 94% of them singletons. The V end was cut by 5 bases, the J end by 2 bases, with 4 bases between. This CDR3 is built from 11 residues. CDR1 is SGHRS and CDR2 is YFSETQ in the germline V gene. The source of this sequence is an adult with an advanced solid tumor such as melanoma, head and neck, liver or kidney cancer. Sequencing was performed on CD4+ or CD8+ T cells sorted from blood, taken in a trial of the OX40 agonist ivuxolimab. The genes are TRBV5-1 and TRBJ1-1; D call uncertain. The CDR3 spells CASRDNTEAFF. The CDR3 region has the DNA TGCGCCAGCAGGGACAACACTGAAGCTTTCTTT.